The clone carrying this T cell receptor beta chain occurred many times. The antigen is undetermined. Amplified regions were TCR beta CDR3 sequences from RNA transcripts. In the first-round RT-PCR of the TCR CDR3, the HTBI primer set was used. One entry per CDR3 protein, called by TCRdb with MiXCR from the multiplex PCR reads. The data contain approximately 400,000 distinct CDR3 sequences, approximately 15% of them singletons. This specimen belongs to a study of T cells in Graves' hyperthyroidism and ophthalmopathy. The CDR3 loop spans 16 amino acids. The trim removed 4 bases at V and 6 bases at J, leaving 11 bases unmatched. The germline gives CDR1 SNHLY, CDR2 FYNNEI. Lactation, pregnancy, other autoimmune disease or uncontrolled infection led to exclusion of patients. On the basis of clinical symptoms, serum thyroxine and TRAb, thyroid ultrasound and orbital computed tomography, diagnoses were made.

Regarding the study as a whole: The model foresaw ophthalmopathy a median around seven months prior to onset.

This rearrangement joins TRBV2 to TRBJ2-4; 8 nucleotides line up with TRBD1. The origin of this receptor is a woman aged 55-70 years with Graves' hyperthyroidism. Input material: blood. CDR3 loop: CASSVWAGGALNIQYF. CDR3 bases: TGTGCCAGCAGTGTTTGGGCAGGGGGCGCATTAAACATTCAGTACTTC.